The 22 T cell receptor beta chains listed next were all sequenced from one sample in a study of cytomegalovirus exposure and HLA in healthy donors. PCR used 60 Vbeta primers and 13 Jbeta primers. Sequencing used immunoSEQ multiplex PCR; TCRdb keeps in-frame clones, though not all of them. The sample has 160,000 or so clones; more than 75% are singletons. Sequencing input: PBMCs. The source is a male donor in good health and CMV-seronegative.

This clone showed up just once. The chain recombines TRBV28 with TRBJ1-2; maybe TRBD1 (6 bases). V shed 3 bases and J shed 4 bases, with 12 bases lying between them. Germline CDR1 reads MDHEN; CDR2 reads SYDVKM. This CDR3 is 14 amino acids long. In nucleotides, the CDR3 is TGTGCCAGCAGTTTTAACAGGGAGTCCTATGGCTACACCTTC. Translation gives CASSFNRESYGYTF.

This clone was detected once. This chain joins TRBV4-3 and TRBJ1-1; D might be TRBD1 (6 bases). Trimming pared 5 bases from V and 3 bases from J, leaving 10 bases between. Germline assignment: CDR1 LGHNA and CDR2 YSLEER. CDR3 length: 13 residues. CDR3 coding DNA: TGCGCCAGCAGCGGACAGCTCCACACTGAAGCTTTCTTT. This translates into CASSGQLHTEAFF.

This rearrangement joins TRBV27 to TRBJ2-3; 12 positions match TRBD2. Germline V lookup: CDR1 MNHEY, CDR2 SMNVEV (reference sequence). Trimming at V came to 7 bases and at J to 5 bases, leaving 10 bases not matched to a gene. The CDR3 runs to 16 residues. The CDR3 DNA follows: TGTGCCAGCACCCCAGGACTAGCGGGGAGGGGAGATACGCAGTATTTT. Protein product: CASTPGLAGRGDTQYF.

The chain combines TRBV28 with TRBJ2-5; a possible D gene is TRBD2 (5 bases). The V and J ends lost 1 base and 3 bases respectively, with 12 bases between them. The CDR3 runs to 15 residues. Germline-derived CDR1 and CDR2 are MDHEN and SYDVKM. The CDR3 DNA follows: TGTGCCAGCAGTTTATCCCCACGGGATAAAGAGACCCAGTACTTC. This gives the protein CASSLSPRDKETQYF.

The V call is TRBV28, the J call TRBJ1-2; TRBD1 agrees at 10 bases. Germline assignment: CDR1 MDHEN and CDR2 SYDVKM. CDR3 length equals 15 residues. V lost 6 bases, J lost 3 bases, and 7 bases stayed unmatched. CDR3 region: CASSTGQGRYYGYTF. The CDR3 DNA sequence: TGTGCCAGCAGCACGGGACAGGGGAGGTACTATGGCTACACCTTC.

J is TRBJ1-1 and V is TRBV5-4, with 8 bases aligning to TRBD1. V trimming: 4 bases; J trimming: 1 base; junction bases outside the gene matches: 3. There are 14 residues in the CDR3. Germline CDR1 is SGHNT and CDR2 is YYREEE (reference sequence). The DNA of the CDR3 is TGTGCCAGCAGCGTCGGACAGGGGAACACTGAAGCTTTCTTT. It codes for CASSVGQGNTEAFF.

The V and J genes are TRBV5-6 and TRBJ1-1, with a possible D match to TRBD1 (5 bases). CDR1 SGHDT and CDR2 YYEEEE come from the germline V gene. Trimming stripped 4 bases from V and 3 bases from J, with 10 bases between. The CDR3 totals 13 residues. The DNA for the CDR3 is TGTGCCAGCAGCCCCCCGGGGGACACTGAAGCTTTCTTT. It is translated as CASSPPGDTEAFF.

CDR3 loop: CASSLGVTGGLIVGYTF. The CDR3 DNA is TGTGCCAGCAGCTTGGGGGTGACAGGGGGCTTAATCGTTGGCTACACCTTC. V gene TRBV5-6 combines with J gene TRBJ1-2; 10 bases are shared with TRBD1. This CDR3 is built from 17 residues. The junction had 12 bases not matched to a gene; V was cut back by 0 bases and J by 7 bases. The V gene's germline CDR1 is SGHDT and CDR2 YYEEEE.

A few counts support this clone. The chain is built from TRBV14 and TRBJ1-1, with 7 nucleotides matching TRBD1. Germline values: CDR1 SGHDN, CDR2 FVKESK. The CDR3 is made up of 16 amino acids. The V gene end was trimmed by 0 bases and the J gene end by 10 bases; junction bases not matched to a gene: 14. CDR3 loop: CASSQDLRDREVGAFF. The CDR3 DNA follows: TGTGCCAGCAGCCAAGATTTGCGGGACAGAGAGGTGGGAGCTTTCTTT.

This clone has only one observation. This chain joins TRBV6-5 and TRBJ2-7; no definite D call. Germline values: CDR1 MNHEY, CDR2 SVGAGI. This CDR3 region has 14 residues. V lost 0 bases and J 3 bases, leaving 9 bases between the germline ends. The CDR3 region has the DNA TGTGCCAGCAGTTACTCGGGCACCATCTACGAGCAGTACTTC. Translated: CASSYSGTIYEQYF.

The rearrangement links TRBV4-1 to TRBJ1-5; 7 bases are shared with TRBD1. The CDR3 covers 15 residues. Germline CDR1 and CDR2: MGHRA and YSYEKL. J gave up 1 base and V 4 bases, and 4 bases lay outside the gene matches. The CDR3 spells CASSLRQGSNQPQHF. The CDR3 nucleotides read TGCGCCAGCAGCCTTAGACAGGGCAGCAATCAGCCCCAGCATTTT.

The chain's CDR3 is CASSPWTGRAEQYF. Here the CDR3 DNA reads TGTGCCAGCAGTCCCTGGACAGGGAGGGCCGAGCAGTACTTC. This chain connects TRBV27 to TRBJ2-7, with D tentatively TRBD1 (8 bases). The CDR3 extends over 14 amino acids. Germline values: CDR1 MNHEY, CDR2 SMNVEV (reference sequence). Trimming stripped 5 bases from V and 6 bases from J, with 17 bases between.

The chain is built from TRBV29-1 and TRBJ2-1; 8 bases map to TRBD1. V shed 7 bases, J shed 9 bases, and the junction held 5 bases outside the gene matches. This CDR3 spans 11 amino acids. Germline CDR1 and CDR2: SQVTM and ANQGSEA. The CDR3 DNA sequence: TGCAGCGCCAGACAGGGGAGTGAGCAGTTCTTC. This encodes CSARQGSEQFF.

This chain connects TRBV18 to TRBJ2-2; D may be TRBD1 (6 bases). CDR3 size: 15 residues. Germline values: CDR1 KGHSH, CDR2 LQKENI. Trimming took 4 bases from V and 1 from J, leaving 10 bases between them. CDR3 bases: TGTGCCAGCTCACTCACACAGGGGAACACCGGGGAGCTGTTTTTT. This translates into CASSLTQGNTGELFF. The variable domain in full, completed from reference TRBV18 and TRBJ2-2, reads NAGVMQNPRHLVRRRGQEARLRCSPMKGHSHVYWYRQLPEEGLKFMVYLQKENIIDESGMPKERFSAEFPKEGPSILRIQQVVRGDSAAYFCASSLTQGNTGELFFGEGSRLTVL.

This rearrangement joins TRBV6-5 to TRBJ2-5; 9 bases line up with TRBD1. Per germline, CDR1 MNHEY and CDR2 SVGAGI. The CDR3 is 14 amino acids. The junction had 5 bases not matched to a gene; V was cut back by 4 bases and J by 5 bases. CDR3 bases: TGTGCCAGCAGTTTTACAGGGGGCTCGGAGACCCAGTACTTC. This encodes CASSFTGGSETQYF.

This clone was counted once. This chain joins TRBV7-3 and TRBJ2-1, with 8 bases aligning to TRBD2. There are 15 residues in the CDR3. V dropped 4 bases and J dropped 8; count of bases not matched to a gene: 10. Germline CDR1 is SGHTA and CDR2 is FQGTGA. The CDR3 region is CASSSKGLVKDEQFF. CDR3 nucleotide sequence: TGTGCCAGCAGCTCAAAGGGACTAGTTAAAGATGAGCAGTTCTTC.

The chain is built from TRBV23-1 and TRBJ1-5; unclear D gene. TRBV23-1 has ORF status, its function being uncertain. V lost 2 bases and J lost 1, with 6 bases in between. The length of the CDR3 is 14 residues. In nucleotides, the CDR3 is TGCGCCAGCAGTCAAATTGGCAGCAATCAGCCCCAGCATTTT. Its protein product is CASSQIGSNQPQHF.

This sequence joins TRBV5-1 and TRBJ2-3; TRBD2 is a possible D gene (5 bases). The CDR3 has 14 amino acids. V was trimmed by 4 bases and J by 1 base, leaving 10 bases between them. Germline-derived CDR1 and CDR2 are SGHRS and YFSETQ. In DNA, the CDR3 is TGCGCCAGCAGCCCCACTAGAGGCACAGATACGCAGTATTTT. Amino acids: CASSPTRGTDTQYF.

The V call is TRBV5-4, the J call TRBJ1-2; the D is unclear. The CDR3 totals 13 residues. Germline CDR1 reads SGHNT; CDR2 reads YYREEE (reference sequence). Between the trimmed V and J ends, which lost 0 bases and 8 bases, there was a span of 11 bases. The CDR3 region is CASSLGQVVGYTF. The CDR3 DNA follows: TGTGCCAGCAGCTTGGGGCAGGTGGTGGGCTACACCTTC.

The chain uses TRBV7-3 and TRBJ2-1; 9 positions match TRBD2. Germline CDR1 is SGHTA and CDR2 is FQGTGA. J was trimmed by 3 bases and V by 5 bases; bases with no gene match: 5. This CDR3 is built from 15 residues. Here the CDR3 reads CASSPLAGSYNEQFF. CDR3 sequence (DNA): TGTGCCAGCAGCCCGCTAGCGGGAAGCTACAATGAGCAGTTCTTC.

The J gene is TRBJ1-3, the V gene TRBV7-3; 9 positions match TRBD1. Germline CDR1 SGHTA, CDR2 FQGTGA. V trimming: 5 bases; J trimming: 4 bases; junction bases outside the gene matches: 6. CDR3 length equals 15 residues. For the CDR3, the DNA is TGTGCCAGCAGCCCAGGACAGGGGCGGGGAAACACCATATATTTT. Its protein product is CASSPGQGRGNTIYF.

The rearrangement links TRBV5-4 to TRBJ2-7, with D perhaps matching TRBD1 (6 bases). Germline CDR1 is SGHNT and CDR2 is YYREEE (reference sequence). CDR3 length equals 15 residues. Trimming left V 4 bases short and J 0 bases short, with 14 bases between. DNA of the CDR3: TGTGCCAGCAGCCCCGGGACAACGATCTCCTACGAGCAGTACTTC. Its translation: CASSPGTTISYEQYF.